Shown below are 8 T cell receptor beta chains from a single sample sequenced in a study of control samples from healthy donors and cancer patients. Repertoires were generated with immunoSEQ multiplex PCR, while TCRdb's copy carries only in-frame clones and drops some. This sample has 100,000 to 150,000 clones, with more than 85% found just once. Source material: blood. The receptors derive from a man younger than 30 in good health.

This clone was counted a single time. The CDR3 loop reads CASSLNHSPLHF. The CDR3 DNA reads as TGTGCCAGCAGTTTAAACCATTCACCCCTCCACTTT. The chain joins TRBV28 to TRBJ1-6; D gene uncertain. Germline V gene sequence: CDR1 MDHEN, CDR2 SYDVKM. This CDR3 is built from 12 residues. With 2 bases removed from V and 8 bases from J, the gap between germline ends came to 4 bases. Full variable domain (outside the CDR3, taken from reference TRBV28 and TRBJ1-6): DVKVTQSSRYLVKRTGEKVFLECVQDMDHENMFWYRQDPGLGLRLIYFSYDVKMKEKGDIPEGYSVSREKKERFSLILESASTNQTSMYLCASSLNHSPLHFGNGTRLTVT.

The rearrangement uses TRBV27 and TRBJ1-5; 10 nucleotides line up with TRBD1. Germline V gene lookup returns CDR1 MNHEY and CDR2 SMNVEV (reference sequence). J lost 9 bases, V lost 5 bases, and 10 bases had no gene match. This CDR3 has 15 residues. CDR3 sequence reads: CASSPSGTGERPQHF. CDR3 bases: TGTGCCAGCAGTCCATCCGGGACAGGGGAAAGGCCCCAGCATTTT.

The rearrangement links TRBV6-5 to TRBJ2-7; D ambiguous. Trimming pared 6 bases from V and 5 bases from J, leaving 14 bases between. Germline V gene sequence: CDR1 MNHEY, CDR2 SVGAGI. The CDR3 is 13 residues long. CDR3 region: CASRQQAVNEQYF. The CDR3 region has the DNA TGTGCCAGCAGACAGCAGGCTGTCAACGAGCAGTACTTC.

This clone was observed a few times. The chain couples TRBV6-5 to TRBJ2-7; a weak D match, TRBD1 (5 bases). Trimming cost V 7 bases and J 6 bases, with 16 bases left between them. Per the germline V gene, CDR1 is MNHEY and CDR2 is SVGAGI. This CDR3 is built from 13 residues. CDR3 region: CASTQGAPSEQYF. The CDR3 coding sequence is TGTGCCAGCACCCAAGGGGCGCCTTCCGAGCAGTACTTC.

The DNA for the CDR3 is TGTGCCAGCAAGGCAGACCTGATGAACACTGAAGCTTTCTTT. It codes for CASKADLMNTEAFF. This chain connects TRBV6-5 to TRBJ1-1, with D hard to call. The CDR3 sequence is 14 residues long. Germline assignment: CDR1 MNHEY and CDR2 SVGAGI. V was cut by 7 bases and J by 0 bases, with 12 bases left in between.

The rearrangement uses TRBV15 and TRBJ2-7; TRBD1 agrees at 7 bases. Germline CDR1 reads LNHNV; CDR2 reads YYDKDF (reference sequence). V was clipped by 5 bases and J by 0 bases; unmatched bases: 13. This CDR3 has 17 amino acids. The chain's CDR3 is CATSPGKWDSHSYEQYF. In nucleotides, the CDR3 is TGTGCCACCAGCCCCGGGAAATGGGACAGCCACTCCTACGAGCAGTACTTC.

The CDR3 nucleotides are TGTGCCAGCAGCTTGGGTCTGGGGCAGAGCCCACGGGAAAAACTGTTTTTT. Its protein is CASSLGLGQSPREKLFF. V gene TRBV5-4 combines with J gene TRBJ1-4; D is perhaps TRBD1 (5 bases). Germline loops: CDR1 SGHNT, CDR2 YYREEE (reference sequence). The CDR3 runs to 17 residues. Trimming cost V 0 bases and J 8 bases, with 20 bases left between them.

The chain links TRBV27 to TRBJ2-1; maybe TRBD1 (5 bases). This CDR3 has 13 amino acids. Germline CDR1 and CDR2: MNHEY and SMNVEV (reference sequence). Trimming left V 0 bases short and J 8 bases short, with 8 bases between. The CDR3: CASSLSDTYEQFF. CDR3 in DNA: TGTGCCAGCAGTTTATCGGACACCTATGAGCAGTTCTTC.